This entry describes one TCR beta chain. The record originates from a study of CD8 T cells in Susac syndrome. An input of about 0.5 to 1 ug of RNA was subjected to reverse transcription using random hexamers. TCRdb ran MiXCR on the immunoSEQ multiplex PCR reads and lists one entry per CDR3 protein. The sample consists of about 140,000 distinct CDR3 sequences, approximately 94% of them appearing once. This CDR3 has 13 residues. The V gene's germline CDR1 is MNHEY and CDR2 SVGAGI. The V end lost 5 bases, the J end lost 5 bases, and 13 bases lay between the germline ends. This receptor was taken from a human donor in good health. The sample consisted of CD4+ T cells from PBMCs. The chain carries TRBV6-5 and TRBJ2-7; D is undetermined. The CDR3 spells CASSRRRFHEQYF. In nucleotides, the CDR3 is TGTGCCAGCAGTCGCAGACGCTTCCACGAGCAGTACTTC.